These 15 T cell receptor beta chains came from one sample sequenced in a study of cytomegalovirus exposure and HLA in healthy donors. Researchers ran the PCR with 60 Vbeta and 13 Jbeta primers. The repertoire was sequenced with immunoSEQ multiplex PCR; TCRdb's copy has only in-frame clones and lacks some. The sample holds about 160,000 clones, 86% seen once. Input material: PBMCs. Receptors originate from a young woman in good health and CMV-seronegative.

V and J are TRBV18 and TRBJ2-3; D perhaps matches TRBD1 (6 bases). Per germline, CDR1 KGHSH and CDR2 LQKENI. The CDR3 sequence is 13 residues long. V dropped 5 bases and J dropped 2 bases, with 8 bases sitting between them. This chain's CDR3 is CASSRTDTDTQYF. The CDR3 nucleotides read TGTGCCAGCTCAAGGACAGACACAGATACGCAGTATTTT.

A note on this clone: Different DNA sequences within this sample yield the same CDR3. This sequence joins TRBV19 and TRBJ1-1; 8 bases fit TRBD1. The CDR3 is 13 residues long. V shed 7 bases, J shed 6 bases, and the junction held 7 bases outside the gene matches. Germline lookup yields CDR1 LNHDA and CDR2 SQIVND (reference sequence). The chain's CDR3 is CASNRHRGSEAFF. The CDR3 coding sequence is TGTGCCAGTAATAGGCACAGGGGGTCTGAAGCTTTCTTT.

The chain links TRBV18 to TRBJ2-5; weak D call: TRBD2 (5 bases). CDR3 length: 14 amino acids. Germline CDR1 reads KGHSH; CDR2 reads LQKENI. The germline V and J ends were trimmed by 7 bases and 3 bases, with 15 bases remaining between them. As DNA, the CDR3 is TGTGCCAGCTTCAACCGGGCGGGCGAAGAGACCCAGTACTTC. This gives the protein CASFNRAGEETQYF.

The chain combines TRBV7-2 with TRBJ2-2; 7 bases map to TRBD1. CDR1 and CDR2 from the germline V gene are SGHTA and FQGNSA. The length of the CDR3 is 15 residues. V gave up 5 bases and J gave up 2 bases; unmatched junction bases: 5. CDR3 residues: CASSRTGLNTGELFF. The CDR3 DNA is TGTGCCAGCAGCCGGACAGGTTTAAACACCGGGGAGCTGTTTTTT.

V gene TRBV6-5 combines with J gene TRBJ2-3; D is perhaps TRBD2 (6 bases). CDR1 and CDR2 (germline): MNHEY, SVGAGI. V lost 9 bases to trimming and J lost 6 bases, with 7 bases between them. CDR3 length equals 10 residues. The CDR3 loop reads CASGRDTQYF. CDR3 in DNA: TGTGCCAGTGGGAGGGATACGCAGTATTTT.

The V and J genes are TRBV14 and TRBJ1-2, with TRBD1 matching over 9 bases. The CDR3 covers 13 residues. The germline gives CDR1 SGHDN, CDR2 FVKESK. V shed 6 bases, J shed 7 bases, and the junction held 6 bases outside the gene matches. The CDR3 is CASSQGQGFGYTF. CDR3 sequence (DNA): TGTGCCAGCAGTCAGGGACAGGGCTTTGGCTACACCTTC.

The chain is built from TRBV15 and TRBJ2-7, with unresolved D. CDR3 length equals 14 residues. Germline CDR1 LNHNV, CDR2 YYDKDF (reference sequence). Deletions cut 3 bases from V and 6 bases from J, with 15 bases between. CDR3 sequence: CATSRFKNGFEQYF. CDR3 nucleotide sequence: TGTGCCACCAGCAGGTTTAAGAACGGGTTCGAGCAGTACTTC. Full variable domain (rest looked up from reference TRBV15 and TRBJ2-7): DAMVIQNPRYQVTQFGKPVTLSCSQTLNHNVMYWYQQKSSQAPKLLFHYYDKDFNNEADTPDNFQSRRPNTSFCFLDIRSPGLGDTAMYLCATSRFKNGFEQYFGPGTRLTVT.

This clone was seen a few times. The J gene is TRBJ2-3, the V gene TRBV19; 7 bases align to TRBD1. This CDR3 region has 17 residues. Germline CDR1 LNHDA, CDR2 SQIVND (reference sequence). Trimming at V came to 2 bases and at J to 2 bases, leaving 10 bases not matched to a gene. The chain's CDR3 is CASSIIPGQVDTDTQYF. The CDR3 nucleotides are TGTGCCAGTAGTATAATCCCCGGACAGGTAGACACAGATACGCAGTATTTT.

The CDR3 DNA follows: TGTGCCAGTAGTACAAGAGGGCCTGGAAACACCATATATTTT. Translating gives CASSTRGPGNTIYF. The V and J genes are TRBV19 and TRBJ1-3; D not certain. This CDR3 is built from 14 residues. Between the trimmed V and J ends, which lost 4 bases and 2 bases, there was a span of 9 bases. The V gene's germline CDR1 is LNHDA and CDR2 SQIVND (reference sequence).

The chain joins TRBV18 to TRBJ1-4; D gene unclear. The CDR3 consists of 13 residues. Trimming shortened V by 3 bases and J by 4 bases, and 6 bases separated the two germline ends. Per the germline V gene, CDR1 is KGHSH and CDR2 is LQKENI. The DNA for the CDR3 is TGTGCCAGCTCACCCCGGTTTAATGAAAAACTGTTTTTT. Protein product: CASSPRFNEKLFF.

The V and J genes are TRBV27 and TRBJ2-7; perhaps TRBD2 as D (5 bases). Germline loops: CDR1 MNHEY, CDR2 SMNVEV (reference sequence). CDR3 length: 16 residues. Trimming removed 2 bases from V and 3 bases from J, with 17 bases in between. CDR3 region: CASSLGPLSSGYEQYF. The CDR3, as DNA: TGTGCCAGCAGTTTAGGCCCGCTTTCAAGCGGCTACGAGCAGTACTTC.

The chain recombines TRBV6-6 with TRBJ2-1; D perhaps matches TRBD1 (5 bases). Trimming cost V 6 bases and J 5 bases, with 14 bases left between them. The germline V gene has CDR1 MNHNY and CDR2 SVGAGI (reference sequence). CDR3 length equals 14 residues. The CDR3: CASRPTSGNNEQFF. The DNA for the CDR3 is TGTGCCAGCAGGCCCACCTCAGGGAACAATGAGCAGTTCTTC.

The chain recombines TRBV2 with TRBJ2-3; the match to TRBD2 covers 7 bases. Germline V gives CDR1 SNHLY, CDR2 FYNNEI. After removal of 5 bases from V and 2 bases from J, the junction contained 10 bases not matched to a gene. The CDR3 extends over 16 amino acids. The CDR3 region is CASSRLTSANTDTQYF. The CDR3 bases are TGTGCCAGCAGTCGGCTCACTAGCGCGAACACAGATACGCAGTATTTT.

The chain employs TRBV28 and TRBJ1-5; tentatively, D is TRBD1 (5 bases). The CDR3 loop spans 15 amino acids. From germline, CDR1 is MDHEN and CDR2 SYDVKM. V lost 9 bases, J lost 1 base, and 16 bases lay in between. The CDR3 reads CASSPGALSNQPQHF. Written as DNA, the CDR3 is TGTGCCAGTTCACCTGGGGCTCTGAGCAATCAGCCCCAGCATTTT. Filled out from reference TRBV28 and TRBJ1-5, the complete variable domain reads DVKVTQSSRYLVKRTGEKVFLECVQDMDHENMFWYRQDPGLGLRLIYFSYDVKMKEKGDIPEGYSVSREKKERFSLILESASTNQTSMYLCASSPGALSNQPQHFGDGTRLSIL.

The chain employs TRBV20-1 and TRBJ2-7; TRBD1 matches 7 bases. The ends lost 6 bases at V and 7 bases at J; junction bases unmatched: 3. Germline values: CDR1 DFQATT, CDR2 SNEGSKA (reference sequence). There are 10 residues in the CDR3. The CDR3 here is CSAPRGEQYF. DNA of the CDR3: TGCAGTGCCCCCAGGGGGGAGCAGTACTTC.